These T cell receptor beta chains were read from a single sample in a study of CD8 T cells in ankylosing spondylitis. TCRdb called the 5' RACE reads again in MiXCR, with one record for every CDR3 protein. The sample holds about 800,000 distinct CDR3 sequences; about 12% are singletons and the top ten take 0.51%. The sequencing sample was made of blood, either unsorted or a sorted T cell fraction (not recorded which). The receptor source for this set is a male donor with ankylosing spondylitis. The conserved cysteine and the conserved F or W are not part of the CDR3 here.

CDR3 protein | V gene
AISEQTISYEQY | TRBV10-3
ASSHDGLGGELF | TRBV5-1
ASRGGRNQPQH | TRBV6-2/TRBV6-3
ASSWEISSGEQY | TRBV7-2
ASSQEERDYGYT | TRBV4-1
ASRLAGGGTGELF | TRBV6-2/TRBV6-3
ASSERGVTDTQY | TRBV6-1
ASSLSTHSPLH | TRBV27
ATSRDQMGQGETQY | TRBV15
ASSLIGENIQY | TRBV5-1
SPEWGYEQY | TRBV29-1
ASSPGVGPYNEQF | TRBV7-2
ASSQGSFGQGRQETQY | TRBV4-1
ATSDQRTGSYGYT | TRBV24-1
ASSFYSGTSLNEQY | TRBV5-1
ASSFRAPGNTEAF | TRBV7-8
ASSRTGGWGTDTQY | TRBV9
ASGQGAGYEQY | TRBV12-3/TRBV12-4
SATRQGSDYGYT | TRBV20-1
AISESVFQETQY | TRBV10-3
SANGGKRGFTSYEQY | TRBV20-1
ASSLRRRGRRLADTQY | TRBV27
ASKQDQMNTEAF | TRBV5-1
ASSFGTLYEQY | TRBV6-6
AITPDWNTEAF | TRBV10-3
SARGRSSTEAF | TRBV20-1
ASRPASYRKLF | TRBV28
ASSLGVEEETQY | TRBV18
ASSPPASGNHEQF | TRBV28
ASSILAGGSYNEQF | TRBV5-1
ASVTENEQF | TRBV12-3/TRBV12-4
ASSYSGAWSLH | TRBV6-5
SARDMTSTEAF | TRBV20-1
ASSNRATTYEQY | TRBV2
ASSPGVSSYEQY | TRBV4-2
ASSLLRGPYNEQF | TRBV7-3
ASSEGAAANYGYT | TRBV6-1
ASSLHGIQGPQH | TRBV12-3/TRBV12-4
SVNRVTGEKLF | TRBV29-1
SAATISSYNEQF | TRBV20-1
ASSLGTPFYNEQF | TRBV5-1
ASRKIAGVSYEQF | TRBV4-3